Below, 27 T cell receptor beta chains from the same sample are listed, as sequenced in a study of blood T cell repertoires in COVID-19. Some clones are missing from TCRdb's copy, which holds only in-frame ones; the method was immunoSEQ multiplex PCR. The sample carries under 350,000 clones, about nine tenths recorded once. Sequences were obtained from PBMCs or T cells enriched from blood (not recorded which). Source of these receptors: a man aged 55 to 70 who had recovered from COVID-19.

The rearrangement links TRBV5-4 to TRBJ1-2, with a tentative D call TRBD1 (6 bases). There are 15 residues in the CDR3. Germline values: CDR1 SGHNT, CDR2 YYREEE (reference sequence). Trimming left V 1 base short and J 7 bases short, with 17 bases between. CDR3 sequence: CASSLMGQGSGGYTF. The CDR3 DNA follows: TGTGCCAGCAGCTTGATGGGTCAGGGGTCAGGTGGCTACACCTTC.

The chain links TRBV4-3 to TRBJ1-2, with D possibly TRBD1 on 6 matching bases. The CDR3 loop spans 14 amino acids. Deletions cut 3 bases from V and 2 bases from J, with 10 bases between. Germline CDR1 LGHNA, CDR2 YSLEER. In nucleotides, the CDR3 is TGCGCCAGCAGCCAGGACAGATACAACTATGGCTACACCTTC. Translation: CASSQDRYNYGYTF.

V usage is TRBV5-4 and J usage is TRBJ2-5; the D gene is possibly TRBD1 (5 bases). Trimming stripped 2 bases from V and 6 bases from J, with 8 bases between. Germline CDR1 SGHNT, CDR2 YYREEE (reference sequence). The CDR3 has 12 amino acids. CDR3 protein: CASSLGAKTQYF. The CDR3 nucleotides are TGTGCCAGCAGCTTAGGGGCGAAGACCCAGTACTTC. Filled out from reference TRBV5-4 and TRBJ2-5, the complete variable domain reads ETGVTQSPTHLIKTRGQQVTLRCSSQSGHNTVSWYQQALGQGPQFIFQYYREEENGRGNFPPRFSGLQFPNYSSELNVNALELDDSALYLCASSLGAKTQYFGPGTRLLVL.

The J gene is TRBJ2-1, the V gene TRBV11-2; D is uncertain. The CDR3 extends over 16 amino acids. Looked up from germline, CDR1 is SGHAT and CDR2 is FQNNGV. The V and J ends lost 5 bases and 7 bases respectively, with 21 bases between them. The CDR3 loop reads CASSRLGSQPANEQFF. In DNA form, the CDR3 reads TGTGCCAGCAGCCGCCTCGGGTCCCAGCCGGCGAATGAGCAGTTCTTC.

CDR3 loop: CASRLLAGGANEQFF. CDR3 DNA sequence: TGTGCCAGCAGACTCCTAGCGGGAGGAGCAAATGAGCAGTTCTTC. The chain joins TRBV6-5 to TRBJ2-1; the match to TRBD2 covers 11 bases. Germline V CDR1 and CDR2: MNHEY, SVGAGI. This CDR3 comprises 15 residues. Trimming removed 6 bases from V and 7 bases from J; junction bases left unmatched: 8.

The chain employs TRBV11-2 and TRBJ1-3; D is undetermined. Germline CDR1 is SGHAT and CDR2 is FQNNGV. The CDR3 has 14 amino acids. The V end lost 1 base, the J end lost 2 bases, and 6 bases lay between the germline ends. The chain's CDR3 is CASSLAGPGNTIYF. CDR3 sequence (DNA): TGTGCCAGCAGCTTAGCTGGCCCTGGAAACACCATATATTTT.

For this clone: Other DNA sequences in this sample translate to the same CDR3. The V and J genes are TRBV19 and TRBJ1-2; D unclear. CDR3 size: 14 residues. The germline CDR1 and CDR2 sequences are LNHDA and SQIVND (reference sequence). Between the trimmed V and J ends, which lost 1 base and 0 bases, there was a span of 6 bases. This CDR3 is CASSIVGANYGYTF. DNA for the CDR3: TGTGCCAGTAGTATAGTCGGGGCTAACTATGGCTACACCTTC. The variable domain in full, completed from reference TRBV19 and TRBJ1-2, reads DGGITQSPKYLFRKEGQNVTLSCEQNLNHDAMYWYRQDPGQGLRLIYYSQIVNDFQKGDIAEGYSVSREKKESFPLTVTSAQKNPTAFYLCASSIVGANYGYTFGSGTRLTVV.

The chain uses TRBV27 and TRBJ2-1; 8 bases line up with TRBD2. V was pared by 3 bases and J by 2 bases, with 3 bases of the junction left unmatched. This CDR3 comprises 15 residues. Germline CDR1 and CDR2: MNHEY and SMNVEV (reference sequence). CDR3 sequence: CASSFGRGAYNEQFF. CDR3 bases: TGTGCCAGCAGTTTCGGGCGGGGGGCCTACAATGAGCAGTTCTTC.

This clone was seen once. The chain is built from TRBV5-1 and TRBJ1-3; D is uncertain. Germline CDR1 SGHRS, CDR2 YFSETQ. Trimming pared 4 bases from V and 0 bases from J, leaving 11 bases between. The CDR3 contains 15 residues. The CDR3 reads CASSEDIHSGNTIYF. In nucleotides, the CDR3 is TGCGCCAGCAGCGAAGACATTCACTCTGGAAACACCATATATTTT.

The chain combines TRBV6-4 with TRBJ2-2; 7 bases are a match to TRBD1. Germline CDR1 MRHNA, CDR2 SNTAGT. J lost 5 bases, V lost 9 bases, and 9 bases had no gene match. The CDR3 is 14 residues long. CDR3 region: CARKNRGETGELFF. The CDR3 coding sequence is TGTGCCAGAAAAAACAGGGGAGAGACCGGGGAGCTGTTTTTT.

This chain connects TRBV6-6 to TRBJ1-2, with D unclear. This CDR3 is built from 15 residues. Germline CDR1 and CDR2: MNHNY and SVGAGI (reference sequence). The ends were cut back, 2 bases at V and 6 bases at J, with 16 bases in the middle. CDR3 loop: CASSYGPGKVDGYTF. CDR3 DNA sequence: TGTGCCAGCAGTTACGGGCCGGGAAAAGTCGATGGCTACACCTTC.

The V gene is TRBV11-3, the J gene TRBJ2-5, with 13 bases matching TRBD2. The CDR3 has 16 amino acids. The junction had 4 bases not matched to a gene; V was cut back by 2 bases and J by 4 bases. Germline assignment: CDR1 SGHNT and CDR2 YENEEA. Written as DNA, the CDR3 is TGTGCCAGCAGCTTACCCCGGACTAGCGGGAGAGAGACCCAGTACTTC. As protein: CASSLPRTSGRETQYF.

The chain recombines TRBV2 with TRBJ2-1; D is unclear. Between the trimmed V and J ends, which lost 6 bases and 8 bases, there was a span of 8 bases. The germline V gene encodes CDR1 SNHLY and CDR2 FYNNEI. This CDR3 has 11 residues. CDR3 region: CASSELYEQFF. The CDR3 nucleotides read TGTGCCAGCAGCGAACTTTATGAGCAGTTCTTC.

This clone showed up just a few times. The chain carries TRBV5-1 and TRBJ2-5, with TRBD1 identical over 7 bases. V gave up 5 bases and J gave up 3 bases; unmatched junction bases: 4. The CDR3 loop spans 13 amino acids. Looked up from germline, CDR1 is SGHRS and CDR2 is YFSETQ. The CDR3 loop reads CASRRTGKETQYF. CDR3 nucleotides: TGCGCCAGCAGACGGACAGGAAAAGAGACCCAGTACTTC.

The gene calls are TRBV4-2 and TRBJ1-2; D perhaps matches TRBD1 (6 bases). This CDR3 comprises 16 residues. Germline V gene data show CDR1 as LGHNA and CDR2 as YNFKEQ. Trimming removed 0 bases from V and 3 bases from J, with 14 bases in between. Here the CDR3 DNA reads TGTGCCAGCAGCCAAGAATCGGGCAGGGGTGACTATGGCTACACCTTC. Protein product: CASSQESGRGDYGYTF.

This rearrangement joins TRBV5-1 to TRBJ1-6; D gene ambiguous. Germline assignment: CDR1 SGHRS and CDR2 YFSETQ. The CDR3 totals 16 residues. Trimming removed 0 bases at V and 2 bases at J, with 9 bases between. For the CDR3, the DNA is TGCGCCAGCAGCTTGGAGTTCGGGGCCTATAATTCACCCCTCCACTTT. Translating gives CASSLEFGAYNSPLHF.

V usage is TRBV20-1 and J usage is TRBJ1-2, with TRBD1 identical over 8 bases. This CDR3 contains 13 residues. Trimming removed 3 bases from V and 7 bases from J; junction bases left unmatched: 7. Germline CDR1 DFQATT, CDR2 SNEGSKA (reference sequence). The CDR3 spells CSASQGQGAGYTF. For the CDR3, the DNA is TGCAGTGCTAGTCAAGGACAGGGTGCTGGCTACACCTTC.

CDR3 bases: TGTGCCTGGAAGGGGACTAGTTTGAATGAGCAGTTCTTC. Its protein product is CAWKGTSLNEQFF. This rearrangement joins TRBV30 to TRBJ2-1; 8 bases map to TRBD2. The CDR3 is made up of 13 amino acids. Germline CDR1 and CDR2: GTSNPN and SVGIG (reference sequence). Trimming at V came to 4 bases and at J to 7 bases, leaving 6 bases not matched to a gene.

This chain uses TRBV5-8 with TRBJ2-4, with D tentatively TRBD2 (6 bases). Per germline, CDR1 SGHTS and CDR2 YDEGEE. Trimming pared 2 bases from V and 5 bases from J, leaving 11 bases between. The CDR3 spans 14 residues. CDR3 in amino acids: CASSLGSGQNIQYF. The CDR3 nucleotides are TGTGCCAGCAGCTTAGGTAGCGGACAAAACATTCAGTACTTC.

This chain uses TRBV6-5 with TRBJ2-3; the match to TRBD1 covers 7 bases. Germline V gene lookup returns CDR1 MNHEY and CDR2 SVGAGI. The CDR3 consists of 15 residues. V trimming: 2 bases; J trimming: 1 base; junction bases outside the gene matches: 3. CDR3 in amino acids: CASSYDQGGTDTQYF. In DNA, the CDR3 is TGTGCCAGCAGTTACGATCAGGGGGGCACAGATACGCAGTATTTT.

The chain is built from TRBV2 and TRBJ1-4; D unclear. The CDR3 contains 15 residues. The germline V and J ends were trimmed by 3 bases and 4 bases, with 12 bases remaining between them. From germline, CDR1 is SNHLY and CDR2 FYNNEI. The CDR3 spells CASSDGREINEKLFF. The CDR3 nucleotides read TGTGCCAGCAGTGACGGGAGAGAAATTAATGAAAAACTGTTTTTT.

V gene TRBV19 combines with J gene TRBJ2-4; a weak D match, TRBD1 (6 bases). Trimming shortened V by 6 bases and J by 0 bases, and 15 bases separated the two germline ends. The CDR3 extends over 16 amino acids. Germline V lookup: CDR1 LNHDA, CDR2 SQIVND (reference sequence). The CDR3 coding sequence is TGTGCCAGTAGGGTAAGGGGGAACGTAGCCAAAAACATTCAGTACTTC. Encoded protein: CASRVRGNVAKNIQYF.

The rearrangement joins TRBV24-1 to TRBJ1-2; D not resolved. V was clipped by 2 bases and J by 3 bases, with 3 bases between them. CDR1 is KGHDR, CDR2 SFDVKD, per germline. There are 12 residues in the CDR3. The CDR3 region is CATSDSYYGYTF. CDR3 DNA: TGTGCCACCAGTGATTCCTACTATGGCTACACCTTC.

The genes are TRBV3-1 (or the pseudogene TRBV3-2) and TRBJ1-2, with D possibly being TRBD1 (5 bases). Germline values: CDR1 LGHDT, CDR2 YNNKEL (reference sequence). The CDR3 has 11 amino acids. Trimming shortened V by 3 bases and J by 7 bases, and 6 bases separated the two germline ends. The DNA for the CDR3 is TGTGCCAGCAGCCACAGGGCTGGCTACACCTTC. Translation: CASSHRAGYTF.

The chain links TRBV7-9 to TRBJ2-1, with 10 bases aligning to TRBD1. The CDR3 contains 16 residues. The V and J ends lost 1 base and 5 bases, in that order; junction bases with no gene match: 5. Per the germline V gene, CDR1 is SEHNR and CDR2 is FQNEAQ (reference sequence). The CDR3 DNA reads TGTGCCAGCAGCTTAGTCGGACAGGGGGTAAACAATGAGCAGTTCTTC. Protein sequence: CASSLVGQGVNNEQFF.

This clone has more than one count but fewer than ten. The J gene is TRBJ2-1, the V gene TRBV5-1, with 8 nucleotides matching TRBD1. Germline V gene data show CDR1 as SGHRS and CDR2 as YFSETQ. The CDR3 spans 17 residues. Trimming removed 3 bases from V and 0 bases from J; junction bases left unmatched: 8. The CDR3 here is CASSSSGGGISYNEQFF. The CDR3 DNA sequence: TGCGCCAGCAGCTCATCAGGGGGCGGGATCTCCTACAATGAGCAGTTCTTC.

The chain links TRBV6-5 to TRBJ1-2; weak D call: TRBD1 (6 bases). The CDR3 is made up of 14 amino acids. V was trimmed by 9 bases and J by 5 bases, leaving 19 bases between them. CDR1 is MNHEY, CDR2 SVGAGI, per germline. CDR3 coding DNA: TGTGCCAGTCGTGGCACAGGGATGGGGTATGGCTACACCTTC. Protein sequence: CASRGTGMGYGYTF.